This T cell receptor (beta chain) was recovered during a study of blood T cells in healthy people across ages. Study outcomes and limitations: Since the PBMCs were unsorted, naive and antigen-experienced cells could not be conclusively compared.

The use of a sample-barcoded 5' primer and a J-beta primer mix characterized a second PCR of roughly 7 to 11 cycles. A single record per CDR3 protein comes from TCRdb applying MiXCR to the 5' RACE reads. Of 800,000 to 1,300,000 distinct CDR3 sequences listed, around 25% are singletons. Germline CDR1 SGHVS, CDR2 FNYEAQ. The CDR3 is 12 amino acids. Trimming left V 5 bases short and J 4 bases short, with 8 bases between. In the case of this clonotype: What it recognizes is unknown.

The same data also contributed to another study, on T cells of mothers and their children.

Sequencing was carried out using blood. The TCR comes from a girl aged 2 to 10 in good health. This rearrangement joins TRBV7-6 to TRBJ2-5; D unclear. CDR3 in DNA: TGTGCCAGCAGCCAAATGGGAGAGACCCAGTACTTC. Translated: CASSQMGETQYF. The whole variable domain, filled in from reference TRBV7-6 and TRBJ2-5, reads GAGVSQSPRYKVTKRGQDVALRCDPISGHVSLYWYRQALGQGPEFLTYFNYEAQQDKSGLPNDRFSAERPEGSISTLTIQRTEQRDSAMYRCASSQMGETQYFGPGTRLLVL.